Sequencing of this T cell receptor (beta chain) was carried out in a study of Graves' ophthalmopathy and Graves' hyperthyroidism. Patients with other autoimmune diseases, uncontrolled infections, pregnancy or lactation were excluded. General study results and limits: The 13-signature model separated ophthalmopathy from stable hyperthyroidism at around 86% sensitivity and approximately 81% specificity. The authors also found most expanded thyroid clonotypes above 0.001 frequency in blood.

This clonotype was recorded at least ten times. Its specificity is unknown. Amplification of TCR beta CDR3 regions used RNA transcripts. HTBI primers primed a first-round RT-PCR, and a second-round multiplex PCR followed. Via MiXCR, TCRdb re-called the multiplex PCR reads, giving one row per CDR3 protein. The table lists about half a million distinct CDR3 sequences, 14% of them singletons. The V gene end was trimmed by 4 bases and the J gene end by 1 base; junction bases not matched to a gene: 2. Germline V lookup: CDR1 KGHDR, CDR2 SFDVKD. CDR3 length: 15 amino acids. The TCR originated in a woman aged 25-40 years with Graves' ophthalmopathy. The chain employs TRBV24-1 and TRBJ2-2; 7 nucleotides match TRBD2. Source material: blood. The chain's CDR3 is CATSDRTRNTGELFF. The CDR3 DNA sequence: TGTGCCACCAGTGACCGGACTAGGAACACCGGGGAGCTGTTTTTT.